This is a list of T cell receptor beta chains from one sample in a study of response to subunit inactivated influenza vaccine. TCRdb analysed the RT-PCR reads with MiXCR anew, one entry per CDR3 protein. Altogether approximately 500,000 distinct CDR3 sequences are present, 10% to 15% being singletons, with the ten largest covering around 13%. The sample in question was PBMCs from blood, obtained more than 35 days after vaccination. The source of these receptors is a man aged 50 to 59 who received an inactivated influenza vaccine. The CDR3 runs from the conserved cysteine through the conserved F or W. A D gene is named only where the DNA matches it firmly. Clone size, where shown, is once, few, many, or a class for clones that have expanded.

d_call | j_call | v_call | clone_size | cdr3_aa | cdr3_nt
NA | TRBJ2-1 | TRBV13 | few | CASSLGPGLINEQFF | TGTGCCAGCAGCTTAGGGCCGGGACTGATCAATGAGCAGTTCTTC
NA | TRBJ2-3 | TRBV27 | few | CASSSLKPKGTDTQYF | TGTGCCAGCAGTTCCTTAAAGCCTAAGGGGACAGATACGCAGTATTTT
NA | TRBJ1-2 | TRBV20-1 | NA | CSASLARNYGYTF | TGCAGTGCTAGCTTGGCTCGTAACTATGGCTACACCTTC
NA | TRBJ1-1 | TRBV12-3/TRBV12-4 | NA | CASSRAGLNTEAFF | TGTGCCAGCAGCCGCGCGGGGCTAAACACTGAAGCTTTCTTT
NA | TRBJ1-1 | TRBV6-1 | few | CASSEQLGSNTEAFF | TGTGCCAGCAGTGAACAGCTGGGGTCGAACACTGAAGCTTTCTTT
NA | TRBJ1-5 | TRBV28 | few | CASSPPAGSDNQPQHF | TGTGCCAGCAGTCCGCCGGCCGGGAGTGACAATCAGCCCCAGCATTTT
TRBD2 | TRBJ2-5 | TRBV4-1 | few | CASSRTSGGIQETQYF | TGCGCCAGCAGCCGAACTAGCGGGGGGATTCAAGAGACCCAGTACTTC
TRBD2 | TRBJ2-3 | TRBV5-1 | few | CASSLDPGGSTDTQYF | TGCGCCAGCAGCTTGGATCCGGGGGGGAGCACAGATACGCAGTATTTT
NA | TRBJ1-2 | TRBV4-1 | NA | CASSLRPGPEGYTF | TGCGCCAGCAGCCTAAGGCCGGGACCCGAAGGCTACACCTTC
TRBD1 | TRBJ2-7 | TRBV5-1 | many | CASSLGQGASEQYF | TGCGCCAGCAGCCTCGGACAGGGGGCGAGCGAGCAGTACTTC
TRBD1 | TRBJ1-4 | TRBV20-1 | NA | CSASMPGGEKLFF | TGCAGTGCTAGTATGCCAGGGGGTGAAAAACTGTTTTTT
NA | TRBJ2-3 | TRBV20-1 | NA | CSGPQSRTGPRITDTQYF | TGCAGTGGCCCTCAAAGCCGCACGGGACCAAGAATCACAGATACGCAGTATTTT
NA | TRBJ2-3 | TRBV18 | NA | CASSPPSPGSTDTQYF | TGTGCCAGCTCACCGCCGTCTCCGGGCAGCACAGATACGCAGTATTTT
NA | TRBJ1-5 | TRBV29-1 | few | CSVVIGGANQPQHF | TGCAGCGTTGTTATAGGGGGAGCCAATCAGCCCCAGCATTTT
TRBD1 | TRBJ2-7 | TRBV7-6 | few | CASSLDYRGEEEQYF | TGTGCCAGCAGCTTAGATTACAGGGGTGAGGAAGAGCAGTACTTC
NA | TRBJ2-3 | TRBV6-2/TRBV6-3 | many | CASSGLGVDTQYF | TGTGCCAGCAGTGGACTGGGGGTGGATACGCAGTATTTT
TRBD1 | TRBJ1-5 | TRBV20-1 | NA | CSAKKGTGIWYGQPQHF | TGCAGTGCCAAAAAGGGGACAGGGATTTGGTACGGTCAGCCCCAGCATTTT
NA | TRBJ2-2 | TRBV14 | NA | CASSPDGHWNTGELFF | TGTGCCAGCAGCCCGGATGGGCACTGGAACACCGGGGAGCTGTTTTTT
NA | TRBJ2-2 | TRBV7-9 | NA | CASSTTRSAGELFF | TGTGCCAGCAGCACTACCAGGTCGGCCGGGGAGCTGTTTTTT
NA | TRBJ2-1 | TRBV11-2 | NA | CASSSRGGGPSSYNEQFF | TGTGCCAGCAGCTCTAGAGGGGGGGGACCCAGCTCCTACAATGAGCAGTTCTTC
NA | TRBJ2-2 | TRBV2 | few | CASSILPGKTNTGELFF | TGTGCCAGCAGTATCCTCCCGGGTAAAACGAACACCGGGGAGCTGTTTTTT
TRBD2 | TRBJ2-1 | TRBV29-1 | NA | CSVWASGSVYEQFF | TGCAGCGTTTGGGCTAGCGGGAGTGTGTATGAGCAGTTCTTC
TRBD1 | TRBJ1-6 | TRBV4-3 | NA | CASSQGENRGSPLHF | TGCGCCAGCAGCCAAGGTGAAAACAGGGGGTCACCCCTCCACTTT
TRBD2 | TRBJ2-3 | TRBV7-2 | few | CASRIGAGGPDTQYF | TGTGCCAGCAGGATAGGGGCGGGGGGGCCGGATACGCAGTATTTT
NA | TRBJ2-7 | TRBV28 | NA | CASSFTASSYEQYF | TGTGCCAGCAGTTTTACGGCTAGCTCCTACGAGCAGTACTTC
NA | TRBJ1-3 | TRBV12-3/TRBV12-4 | NA | CASSTNGPGSGNTIYF | TGTGCCAGCAGTACAAACGGGCCCGGCTCTGGAAACACCATATATTTT
NA | TRBJ1-4 | TRBV28 | many | CASSLDRQPNEKLFF | TGTGCCAGCAGTTTAGACAGGCAGCCAAATGAAAAACTGTTTTTT
NA | TRBJ1-1 | TRBV7-9 | few | CASNQEMGTEAFF | TGTGCCAGCAACCAAGAGATGGGGACTGAAGCTTTCTTT
NA | TRBJ2-5 | TRBV7-2 | NA | CASSLGGSDAETQYF | TGTGCCAGCAGCTTAGGAGGGTCGGACGCAGAGACCCAGTACTTC
NA | TRBJ1-2 | TRBV6-1 | few | CASRTGPTVPLGYTF | TGTGCCAGCAGGACGGGCCCGACAGTGCCGCTAGGCTACACCTTC
NA | TRBJ2-1 | TRBV11-2 | NA | CASSLEAGRGNEQFF | TGTGCCAGCAGCTTAGAAGCAGGGAGGGGGAATGAGCAGTTCTTC
TRBD1 | TRBJ2-3 | TRBV12-3/TRBV12-4 | many | CASSLRQGGTDTQYF | TGTGCCAGCAGTTTGAGACAGGGAGGCACAGATACGCAGTATTTT
TRBD2 | TRBJ2-3 | TRBV4-3 | NA | CASSQESGGSADTQYF | TGCGCCAGCAGCCAAGAATCGGGGGGGAGTGCAGATACGCAGTATTTT
TRBD2 | TRBJ2-2 | TRBV7-3 | NA | CASSSGLAGASTGELFF | TGTGCCAGCAGCTCGGGACTAGCGGGAGCGTCCACCGGGGAGCTGTTTTTT
NA | TRBJ2-7 | TRBV12-3/TRBV12-4 | many | CASSFTGSYEQYF | TGTGCCAGCAGTTTTACAGGGTCCTACGAGCAGTACTTC
NA | TRBJ2-1 | TRBV3-1 | few | CASSWGRGSYNEQFF | TGTGCCAGCAGCTGGGGACGGGGCTCCTACAATGAGCAGTTCTTC
NA | TRBJ2-1 | TRBV15 | few | CATSRGGGNNEQFF | TGTGCCACCAGCAGAGGGGGTGGAAACAATGAGCAGTTCTTC
TRBD2 | TRBJ2-1 | TRBV2 | NA | CASTGLAGGRNNEQFF | TGTGCCAGCACAGGACTAGCGGGAGGGCGGAACAATGAGCAGTTCTTC
TRBD2 | TRBJ2-1 | TRBV12-3/TRBV12-4 | many | CASSLSGTSGVGFF | TGTGCCAGCAGTTTATCTGGGACTAGCGGGGTCGGCTTCTTC
NA | TRBJ1-1 | TRBV7-9 | NA | CASSRGRADTEAFF | TGTGCCAGCAGTCGGGGGAGGGCGGACACTGAAGCTTTCTTT
NA | TRBJ2-1 | TRBV5-1 | NA | CASSWPRAGILGSYNEQFF | TGCGCCAGCAGCTGGCCCCGGGCAGGGATTTTAGGAAGTTACAATGAGCAGTTCTTC
TRBD1 | TRBJ1-5 | TRBV25-1 | few | CASSESTGGNQPQHF | TGTGCCAGCAGTGAGTCGACAGGGGGAAATCAGCCCCAGCATTTT
NA | TRBJ2-7 | TRBV28 | NA | CASSTIWGSDYEQYF | TGTGCCAGCAGTACAATATGGGGGAGTGACTACGAGCAGTACTTC
TRBD2 | TRBJ2-7 | TRBV7-6 | NA | CASSLDPSGREDEQYF | TGTGCCAGCAGCTTAGACCCTAGCGGGAGGGAGGACGAGCAGTACTTC
NA | TRBJ2-7 | TRBV9 | few | CASSLLDGSYEQYF | TGTGCCAGCAGCCTTCTAGACGGCTCCTACGAGCAGTACTTC
NA | TRBJ1-6 | TRBV2 | NA | CATLQEAYNSPLHF | TGTGCCACTTTACAGGAAGCCTATAATTCACCCCTCCACTTT
NA | TRBJ2-1 | TRBV7-3 | many | CASSFDSSRGNEQFF | TGTGCCAGCAGCTTCGACTCCTCCCGGGGGAATGAGCAGTTCTTC
NA | TRBJ2-3 | TRBV5-1 | NA | CASTNTRGTDTQYF | TGCGCCAGCACCAACACCAGGGGAACAGATACGCAGTATTTT
NA | TRBJ2-3 | TRBV24-1 | few | CATSRGSTDTQYF | TGTGCCACCTCCCGCGGGAGCACAGATACGCAGTATTTT
TRBD2 | TRBJ2-1 | TRBV5-1 | NA | CASSISGLAGAGSYNEQFF | TGCGCCAGCAGTATTTCGGGGTTAGCGGGAGCGGGGTCCTACAATGAGCAGTTCTTC
TRBD2 | TRBJ2-1 | TRBV12-3/TRBV12-4 | NA | CASWADGRLAGDYNEQFF | TGTGCCAGCTGGGCGGACGGGCGACTAGCGGGAGACTACAATGAGCAGTTCTTC
NA | TRBJ2-1 | TRBV12-3/TRBV12-4 | many | CASRGPLNEQFF | TGTGCCAGCAGGGGACCTCTCAATGAGCAGTTCTTC
TRBD2 | TRBJ2-7 | TRBV20-1 | few | CSAILTSYGSEQYF | TGCAGTGCTATCTTGACTAGCTATGGATCCGAGCAGTACTTC
NA | TRBJ1-1 | TRBV6-4 | few | CASRYQGNTEAFF | TGTGCCAGCCGATATCAGGGAAACACTGAAGCTTTCTTT
TRBD1 | TRBJ1-5 | TRBV15 | few | CATSRQGGNQPQHF | TGTGCCACCAGCAGACAGGGGGGAAATCAGCCCCAGCATTTT
TRBD1 | TRBJ2-2 | TRBV12-3/TRBV12-4 | few | CASSIPTGVGPGELFF | TGTGCCAGCAGTATACCGACAGGGGTAGGCCCCGGGGAGCTGTTTTTT
TRBD2 | TRBJ2-1 | TRBV6-5 | few | CASSYVSGRVYEQFF | TGTGCCAGCAGTTACGTTAGCGGGAGGGTCTATGAGCAGTTCTTC
NA | TRBJ2-7 | TRBV27 | NA | CASSLSTDYEQYF | TGTGCCAGCAGTTTATCGACGGACTACGAGCAGTACTTC
NA | TRBJ1-1 | TRBV28 | NA | CASSLWSVNTEAFF | TGTGCCAGCAGTTTATGGTCAGTGAACACTGAAGCTTTCTTT